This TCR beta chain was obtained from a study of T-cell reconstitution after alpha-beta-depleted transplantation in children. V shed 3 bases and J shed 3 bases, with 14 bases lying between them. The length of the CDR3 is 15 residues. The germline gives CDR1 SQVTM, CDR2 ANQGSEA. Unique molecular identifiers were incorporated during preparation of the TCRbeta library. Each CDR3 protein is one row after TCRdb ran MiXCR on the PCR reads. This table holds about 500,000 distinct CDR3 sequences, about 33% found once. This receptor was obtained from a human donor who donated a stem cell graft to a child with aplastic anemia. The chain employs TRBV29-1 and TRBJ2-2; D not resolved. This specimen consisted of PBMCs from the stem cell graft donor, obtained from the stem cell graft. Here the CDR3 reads CSVEKAGRDTGELFF. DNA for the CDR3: TGCAGCGTTGAGAAAGCTGGAAGAGACACCGGGGAGCTGTTTTTT.